Listed here are 19 T cell receptor beta chains from one sample, sequenced in a study of T cells in Graves' hyperthyroidism and ophthalmopathy. TCR beta CDR3 regions were amplified from RNA. TCR CDR3 regions were first amplified by RT-PCR with HTBI primers. TCRdb processed the multiplex PCR reads anew with MiXCR; each CDR3 protein has one entry. The sample includes approximately 600,000 distinct CDR3 sequences, about 15% seen only once; the top ten take roughly 5.7%. Sequenced material: blood. All receptors come from a woman aged 25-40 years with Graves' hyperthyroidism that later progressed to Graves' ophthalmopathy.

The genes are TRBV28 and TRBJ2-3, with TRBD1 identical over 7 bases. CDR3 length: 17 amino acids. Losses at the gene ends were 6 bases for V and 2 bases for J; bases not matched to a gene: 14. In germline, CDR1 is MDHEN, CDR2 SYDVKM. The CDR3 reads CASSLQGFASFTDTQYF. CDR3 DNA sequence: TGTGCCAGCAGCCTACAGGGGTTTGCTAGCTTCACAGATACGCAGTATTTT. The complete variable domain, with remaining parts taken from reference TRBV28 and TRBJ2-3, reads DVKVTQSSRYLVKRTGEKVFLECVQDMDHENMFWYRQDPGLGLRLIYFSYDVKMKEKGDIPEGYSVSREKKERFSLILESASTNQTSMYLCASSLQGFASFTDTQYFGPGTRLTVL.

This clonotype was observed at least ten times. This chain uses TRBV30 with TRBJ2-7; the match to TRBD1 covers 11 bases. V gave up 5 bases and J gave up 7 bases; unmatched junction bases: 4. This CDR3 has 12 residues. The germline gives CDR1 GTSNPN, CDR2 SVGIG (reference sequence). The CDR3 region is CAWGQGAWEQYF. For the CDR3, the DNA is TGTGCCTGGGGACAGGGGGCTTGGGAGCAGTACTTC.

This clonotype was recorded a few times. A junction end diverges from the germline sequence, so it may reflect a read error. The rearrangement uses TRBV19 and TRBJ1-1, with unresolved D. Germline V lookup: CDR1 LNHDA, CDR2 SQIVND (reference sequence). This CDR3 contains 13 residues. The CDR3 DNA reads TGTGCCAGTAGTATTTCCCCCTCCACTGGAGCTTTCTTT. Protein sequence: CASSISPSTGAFF.

This clonotype was counted ten times or more. The V gene is TRBV7-2, the J gene TRBJ1-1, with 9 bases lining up with TRBD1. This CDR3 has 13 amino acids. Germline CDR1 is SGHTA and CDR2 is FQGNSA. V gave up 6 bases and J gave up 10 bases; unmatched junction bases: 9. The CDR3 coding sequence is TGTGCCAGCAGTTTTAGGGGACAGGGCGTAGCTTTCTTT. Translation gives CASSFRGQGVAFF.

Ten or more counts support this clonotype. This sequence joins TRBV12-3 or TRBV12-4 and TRBJ2-7, with D hard to call. CDR3 length: 14 residues. The V end lost 7 bases, the J end lost 2 bases, and 15 bases lay between the germline ends. The CDR3 here is CASTFKTGPYEQYF. The DNA of the CDR3 is TGTGCCAGCACCTTTAAAACCGGGCCCTACGAGCAGTACTTC.

This clonotype appeared many times. J is TRBJ1-5 and V is TRBV12-5; unclear D gene. Germline values: CDR1 LGHNT, CDR2 FRNRAP. With 5 bases removed from V and 9 bases from J, the gap between germline ends came to 14 bases. The CDR3 spans 13 residues. Here the CDR3 reads CASGAGVDWPQHF. CDR3 DNA sequence: TGTGCTAGTGGTGCTGGGGTCGACTGGCCCCAGCATTTT.

This clonotype showed up many times. The J gene is TRBJ1-2, the V gene TRBV7-9, with D tentatively TRBD1 (6 bases). Trimming took off 3 bases at V and 2 bases at J, with 19 bases between the two ends. This CDR3 has 17 amino acids. Germline V CDR1 and CDR2: SEHNR, FQNEAQ (reference sequence). The CDR3 reads CASSLGQTGIANYGYTF. The CDR3 DNA reads TGTGCCAGCAGCTTGGGACAAACAGGGATCGCGAACTATGGCTACACCTTC.

This clonotype showed up many times. The chain joins TRBV14 to TRBJ2-7, with 9 bases that match TRBD1. The CDR3 runs to 14 residues. The V segment lost 5 bases and the J segment 2 bases; nucleotides outside the gene matches: 4. CDR1 and CDR2 from the germline V gene are SGHDN and FVKESK. CDR3 nucleotides: TGTGCCAGCAGCTCGGACAGGGGAACCTACGAGCAGTACTTC. Protein: CASSSDRGTYEQYF.

There are a few counts of this clonotype. The chain recombines TRBV29-1 with TRBJ2-5; TRBD2 is a possible D gene (6 bases). Germline V gene sequence: CDR1 SQVTM, CDR2 ANQGSEA. The CDR3 runs 13 residues. V shed 5 bases and J shed 2 bases, with 12 bases lying between them. Written as DNA, the CDR3 is TGCAGCGTTAGGGACTCGCTACAAGAGACCCAGTACTTC. Translation: CSVRDSLQETQYF. The whole variable domain, remainder taken from reference TRBV29-1 and TRBJ2-5, is SAVISQKPSRDICQRGTSLTIQCQVDSQVTMMFWYRQQPGQSLTLIATANQGSEATYESGFVIDKFPISRPNLTFSTLTVSNMSPEDSSIYLCSVRDSLQETQYFGPGTRLLVL.

In its sample, this clonotype was seen many times. The V gene is TRBV5-5, the J gene TRBJ1-2; D perhaps matches TRBD1 (6 bases). This CDR3 has 13 amino acids. Germline values: CDR1 SGHKS, CDR2 YYEKEE (reference sequence). Trimming left V 0 bases short and J 8 bases short, with 11 bases between. The CDR3 loop reads CASSLDGGRGYTF. CDR3 nucleotide sequence: TGTGCCAGCAGCTTGGATGGGGGGCGCGGCTACACCTTC.

The rearrangement uses TRBV12-3 or TRBV12-4 and TRBJ2-7, with D maybe TRBD2 (7 bases). V was clipped by 6 bases and J by 0 bases, with 18 bases between them. This CDR3 region has 16 residues. CDR3 protein: CASRRVGGLSSYEQYF. The DNA of the CDR3 is TGTGCCAGCAGGAGGGTAGGGGGACTAAGCTCCTACGAGCAGTACTTC.

This clonotype was counted many times. The chain recombines TRBV6-1 with TRBJ2-6; no definite D call. Germline CDR1 is MNHNS and CDR2 is SASEGT. Deletions cut 1 base from V and 0 bases from J, with 10 bases between. The CDR3 is made up of 17 amino acids. CDR3 in amino acids: CASSEGRPVSGANVLTF. Here the CDR3 DNA reads TGTGCCAGCAGTGAAGGCAGGCCTGTCTCTGGGGCCAACGTCCTGACTTTC.

This CDR3 is CASSRGGSGGEQYF. The CDR3 nucleotides are TGCGCCAGCTCTCGGGGAGGGTCCGGGGGCGAGCAGTACTTC. This sequence joins TRBV5-1 and TRBJ2-7, with 7 bases aligning to TRBD2. The CDR3 sequence is 14 residues long. Germline V gene sequence: CDR1 SGHRS, CDR2 YFSETQ. V shed 7 bases, J shed 6 bases, and the junction held 13 bases outside the gene matches.

This clonotype appeared many times. The rearrangement links TRBV6-1 to TRBJ1-5; no reliable D call. The CDR3 runs 13 residues. Germline CDR1 and CDR2: MNHNS and SASEGT. V was clipped by 4 bases and J by 4 bases, with 8 bases between them. The CDR3, as DNA: TGTGCCAGCAGTGCGACGGTAAATCAGCCCCAGCATTTT. This encodes CASSATVNQPQHF.

This clonotype was observed many times. This chain joins TRBV24-1 and TRBJ2-1, with 8 bases fitting TRBD2. V shed 7 bases and J 6 bases; nucleotides not matched to a gene: 7. CDR1 is KGHDR, CDR2 SFDVKD, per germline. CDR3 length equals 14 residues. The CDR3 is CATRKAGDLNEQFF. The CDR3 DNA follows: TGTGCCACCAGGAAAGCGGGAGATCTCAATGAGCAGTTCTTC.

This clonotype has ten or more counts. The gene calls are TRBV28 and TRBJ1-6, with D hard to call. The CDR3 runs 16 residues. The germline V gene has CDR1 MDHEN and CDR2 SYDVKM. The V end was cut by 5 bases, the J end by 2 bases, with 13 bases between. DNA of the CDR3: TGTGCCAGCAGTGTGATAGCGGAGGCCTATAATTCACCCCTCCACTTT. This encodes CASSVIAEAYNSPLHF.

Many counts were recorded for this clonotype. The V call is TRBV14, the J call TRBJ1-2; D ambiguous. This CDR3 is 13 amino acids long. The V end was cut by 1 base, the J end by 6 bases, with 9 bases between. CDR1 is SGHDN and CDR2 is FVKESK in the germline V gene. CDR3 sequence: CASSQAWQDGYTF. The CDR3 region has the DNA TGTGCCAGCAGCCAAGCCTGGCAGGATGGCTACACCTTC.

This clonotype was picked up many times. V is TRBV19 and J is TRBJ2-7; possible D gene TRBD2, 5 bases. This CDR3 has 16 residues. V shed 6 bases and J shed 1 base, with 19 bases lying between them. Germline lookup yields CDR1 LNHDA and CDR2 SQIVND (reference sequence). This CDR3 reads CASSLTLRTDSYEQYF. The CDR3 bases are TGTGCCAGTAGCCTAACATTAAGGACTGATTCCTACGAGCAGTACTTC.

At least ten counts were recorded for this clonotype. This CDR3 reads CASSFSASEQFF. CDR3 sequence (DNA): TGTGCCAGCAGTTTTTCCGCCTCCGAGCAGTTCTTC. V and J are TRBV12-3 or TRBV12-4 and TRBJ2-1; no definite D call. The CDR3 sequence is 12 residues long. Trimming cost V 3 bases and J 10 bases, with 10 bases left between them.